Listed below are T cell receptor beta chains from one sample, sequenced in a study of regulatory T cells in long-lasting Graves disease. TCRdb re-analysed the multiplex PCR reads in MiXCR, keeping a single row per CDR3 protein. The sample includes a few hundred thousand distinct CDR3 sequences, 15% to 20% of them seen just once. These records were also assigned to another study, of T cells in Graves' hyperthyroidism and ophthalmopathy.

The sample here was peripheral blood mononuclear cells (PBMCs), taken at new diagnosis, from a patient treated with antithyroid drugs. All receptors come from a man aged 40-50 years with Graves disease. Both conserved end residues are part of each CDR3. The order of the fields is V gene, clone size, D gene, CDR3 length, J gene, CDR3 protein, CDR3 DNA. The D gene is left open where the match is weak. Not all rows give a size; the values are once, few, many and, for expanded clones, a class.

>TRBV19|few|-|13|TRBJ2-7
CASSWRRDYEQYF
TGTGCCAGTAGTTGGAGAAGGGATTACGAGCAGTACTTC
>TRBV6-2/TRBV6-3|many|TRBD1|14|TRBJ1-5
CASAGTGGSQPQHF
TGTGCCAGCGCCGGGACAGGGGGAAGTCAGCCCCAGCATTTT
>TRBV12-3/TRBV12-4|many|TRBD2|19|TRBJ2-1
CASSSPGLAGEGSYNEQFF
TGTGCCAGCAGTTCCCCGGGACTAGCGGGGGAAGGCTCCTACAATGAGCAGTTCTTC
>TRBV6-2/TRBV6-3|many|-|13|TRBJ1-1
CASSYLGNTEAFF
TGTGCCAGCAGTTACCTGGGGAACACTGAAGCTTTCTTT
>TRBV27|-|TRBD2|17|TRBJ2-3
CASSTRLARGGTDTQYF
TGTGCCAGCAGTACTAGACTAGCGAGGGGGGGCACAGATACGCAGTATTTT
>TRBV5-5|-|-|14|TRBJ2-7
CASSLFGGGYEQYF
TGTGCCAGCAGCTTGTTTGGGGGCGGCTACGAGCAGTACTTC
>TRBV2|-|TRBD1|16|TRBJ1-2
CASSPGTGGWNYGYTF
TGTGCCAGCAGCCCAGGGACAGGCGGTTGGAACTATGGCTACACCTTC
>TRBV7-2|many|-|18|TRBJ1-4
CASSFVASLGGPNEKLFF
TGTGCCAGCAGCTTCGTCGCTTCCTTGGGGGGCCCTAATGAAAAACTGTTTTTT
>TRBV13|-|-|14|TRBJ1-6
CASSFRQNNSPLHF
TGTGCCAGCAGCTTTAGACAGAATAATTCACCCCTCCACTTT
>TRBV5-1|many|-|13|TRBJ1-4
CASSYGTFEKLFF
TGCGCCAGCAGCTACGGGACTTTTGAAAAACTGTTTTTT
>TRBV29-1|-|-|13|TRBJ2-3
CSVGGHNTDTQYF
TGCAGCGTTGGGGGACACAACACAGATACGCAGTATTTT
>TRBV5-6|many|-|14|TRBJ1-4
CASSIGHLKEKLFF
TGTGCCAGCAGCATCGGACATCTGAAGGAAAAACTGTTTTTT
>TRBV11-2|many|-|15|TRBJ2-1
CASSAPGGPNNEQFF
TGTGCCAGCAGCGCCCCGGGGGGCCCCAACAATGAGCAGTTCTTC
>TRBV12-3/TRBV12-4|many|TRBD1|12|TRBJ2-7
CAVGQGVSEQYF
TGTGCCGTCGGACAGGGGGTCAGCGAGCAGTACTTC
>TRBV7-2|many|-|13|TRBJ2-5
CASSLEGSETQYF
TGTGCCAGCAGCTTAGAAGGTTCAGAGACCCAGTACTTC
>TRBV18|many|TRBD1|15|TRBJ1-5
CASSGQGDSNQPQHF
TGTGCCAGCTCTGGACAGGGAGATAGCAATCAGCCCCAGCATTTT
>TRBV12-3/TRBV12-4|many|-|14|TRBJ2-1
CASSLSLAYNEQFF
TGTGCCAGCAGTTTATCCCTAGCGTACAATGAGCAGTTCTTC
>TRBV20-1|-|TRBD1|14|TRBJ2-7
CSANTGTGTYEQYF
TGCAGTGCGAACACCGGGACAGGGACCTACGAGCAGTACTTC
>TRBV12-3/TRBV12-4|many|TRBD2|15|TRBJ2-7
CASSFSSGGAYEQYF
TGTGCCAGCAGTTTCTCTAGCGGGGGGGCCTACGAGCAGTACTTC
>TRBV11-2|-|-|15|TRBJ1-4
CASSLAQSTNEKLFF
TGTGCCAGCAGCTTAGCACAGTCAACTAATGAAAAACTGTTTTTT
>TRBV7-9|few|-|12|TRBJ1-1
CASSLEPWVAFF
TGTGCCAGCAGCTTAGAGCCCTGGGTAGCTTTCTTT
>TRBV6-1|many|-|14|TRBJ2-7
CASTFGGPTREQYF
TGTGCCAGCACATTCGGGGGCCCCACTCGCGAGCAGTACTTC
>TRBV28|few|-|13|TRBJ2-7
CASSLDHGAEQYF
TGTGCCAGCAGTTTAGACCACGGAGCCGAGCAGTACTTC
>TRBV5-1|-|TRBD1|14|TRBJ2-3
CASSSGQDTDTQYF
TGCGCCAGCAGCTCGGGACAGGACACAGATACGCAGTATTTT
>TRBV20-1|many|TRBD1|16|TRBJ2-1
CSARSRQGARHNEQFF
TGCAGTGCTAGGTCCCGACAGGGGGCTCGGCACAATGAGCAGTTCTTC
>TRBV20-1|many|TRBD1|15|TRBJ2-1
CSALARDRGYNEQFF
TGCAGTGCTTTGGCCCGGGACAGGGGATACAATGAGCAGTTCTTC
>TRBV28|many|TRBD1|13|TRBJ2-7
CATYQGETYEQYF
TGTGCCACCTATCAGGGGGAGACCTACGAGCAGTACTTC
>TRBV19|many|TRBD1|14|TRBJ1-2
CASSVGQTVGGYTF
TGTGCCAGTAGTGTGGGACAGACGGTCGGCGGCTACACCTTC
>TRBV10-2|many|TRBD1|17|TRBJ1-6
CASCRQGSQIRNSPLHF
TGCGCCAGCTGCAGACAGGGTTCTCAAATACGCAATTCACCCCTCCACTTT
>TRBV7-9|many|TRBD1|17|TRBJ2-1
CASSPRRGGQGNNEQFF
TGTGCCAGCAGCCCCCGCAGAGGAGGACAGGGGAACAATGAGCAGTTCTTC
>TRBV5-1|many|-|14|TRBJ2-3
CASSFLGRTDTQYF
TGCGCCAGCAGCTTCCTCGGTCGCACAGATACGCAGTATTTT
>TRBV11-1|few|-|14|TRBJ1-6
CASRAQKPHSPLHF
TGTGCCAGCAGGGCCCAAAAACCCCATTCACCCCTCCACTTT